The rows below give T cell receptor beta chains drawn from one sample of a study of identical twins. TCRdb ran MiXCR on the 5' RACE reads and lists one entry per CDR3 protein. Among 1.5 million to 2 million distinct CDR3 sequences listed, roughly a third were seen once. Sequences were obtained from cord blood. These receptors came from a newborn girl in good health. The CDR3 runs from the conserved cysteine through the conserved F or W. A D gene is named only where the DNA matches it firmly. Rows give clone size only sometimes, using once, few, many, or a class for an expanded clone.

v_gene: TRBV28; j_gene: TRBJ2-3; d_gene: -; abundance: -; len: 12; CDR3nt: TGTGCCAGCAGTTTAGAAATTGTTCCACGGTATTTT; CDR3aa: CASSLEIVPRYF
v_gene: TRBV6-5; j_gene: TRBJ1-2; d_gene: -; abundance: -; len: 13; CDR3nt: TGTGCCAGCAGTTACGCCCAGGGGAATGGCTACAACTTC; CDR3aa: CASSYAQGNGYNF
v_gene: TRBV20-1; j_gene: TRBJ2-1; d_gene: TRBD1; abundance: -; len: 13; CDR3nt: TGCAGTGCTGGAAGACAGGGCCAAGAGACCCAGTTCTTC; CDR3aa: CSAGRQGQETQFF
v_gene: TRBV5-1; j_gene: TRBJ1-1; d_gene: TRBD1; abundance: -; len: 17; CDR3nt: TGCGCCAGCAGCTTTACCTATACAGAAAGACAGGGTGGACGGGCTTTCTTT; CDR3aa: CASSFTYTERQGGRAFF
v_gene: TRBV4-2; j_gene: TRBJ2-3; d_gene: TRBD2; abundance: -; len: 16; CDR3nt: TGTGCCAGCAGCCGAAAGGGACTAGCGGGAGCAGATACGCAGTATTTT; CDR3aa: CASSRKGLAGADTQYF
v_gene: TRBV20-1; j_gene: TRBJ2-1; d_gene: TRBD2; abundance: -; len: 15; CDR3nt: TGCAGTGCTCCGAAACTAGCGGGCTCCTACAATGAGCAGTTCTTC; CDR3aa: CSAPKLAGSYNEQFF
v_gene: TRBV9; j_gene: TRBJ2-1; d_gene: -; abundance: -; len: 16; CDR3nt: TGTGCCAGCAGCGTAGCGGGTAGTGAGCCCTACAATGAGCAGTTCTTC; CDR3aa: CASSVAGSEPYNEQFF
v_gene: TRBV10-3; j_gene: TRBJ2-7; d_gene: -; abundance: -; len: 13; CDR3nt: TGTGCCATCAGTGGGGACTTGTCCTACGAGCAGTACTTC; CDR3aa: CAISGDLSYEQYF
v_gene: TRBV5-1; j_gene: TRBJ2-1; d_gene: -; abundance: few; len: 15; CDR3nt: TGCGCCAGCAGCTTGGTCCCAACAGGTGAGGATGAGCAGTTCTTC; CDR3aa: CASSLVPTGEDEQFF
v_gene: TRBV10-3; j_gene: TRBJ2-7; d_gene: -; abundance: -; len: 13; CDR3nt: TGTGCCATCAGTGGTCCGACCTACAATGAGCAGTACTTC; CDR3aa: CAISGPTYNEQYF
v_gene: TRBV6-5; j_gene: TRBJ1-1; d_gene: -; abundance: -; len: 16; CDR3nt: TGTGCCAGCAGCCTCTTCAGGGGACCCATTAACACTGAAGCTTTCTTT; CDR3aa: CASSLFRGPINTEAFF
v_gene: TRBV19; j_gene: TRBJ2-1; d_gene: TRBD2; abundance: few; len: 12; CDR3nt: TGTGCCAGTAGTCTGACTAGCGGGCGGCAGTTCTTC; CDR3aa: CASSLTSGRQFF
v_gene: TRBV18; j_gene: TRBJ1-6; d_gene: -; abundance: -; len: 16; CDR3nt: TGTGCCAGCTCACCCGTGCGGAGCTCCTATAATTCACCCCTCCACTTT; CDR3aa: CASSPVRSSYNSPLHF
v_gene: TRBV24-1; j_gene: TRBJ2-5; d_gene: -; abundance: few; len: 13; CDR3nt: TGTGCCACCAGCAGAGGGGCCCAAGAGACCCAGTACTTC; CDR3aa: CATSRGAQETQYF
v_gene: TRBV29-1; j_gene: TRBJ2-7; d_gene: TRBD1; abundance: few; len: 16; CDR3nt: TGCAGCGTTGGACCGAGACTTGGACAGGGAACCTACGAGCAGTACTTC; CDR3aa: CSVGPRLGQGTYEQYF
v_gene: TRBV5-1; j_gene: TRBJ1-4; d_gene: TRBD1; abundance: few; len: 17; CDR3nt: TGCGCCAGCAGCAAAGGACAGGGTTTGATATCTAATGAAAAACTGTTTTTT; CDR3aa: CASSKGQGLISNEKLFF
v_gene: TRBV7-2; j_gene: TRBJ2-1; d_gene: -; abundance: -; len: 16; CDR3nt: TGTGCCAGCAGCTTAGCGGGACTTGGCTCCTACAATGAGCAGTTCTTC; CDR3aa: CASSLAGLGSYNEQFF
v_gene: TRBV28; j_gene: TRBJ2-3; d_gene: TRBD1; abundance: few; len: 16; CDR3nt: TGTGCCAGCAGTTTATTCCCCCCCAGGGGGCCGGATACGCAGTATTTT; CDR3aa: CASSLFPPRGPDTQYF
v_gene: TRBV6-5; j_gene: TRBJ2-3; d_gene: -; abundance: few; len: 14; CDR3nt: TGTGCCAGCAGGGGAGGTCGACGCACAGATACGCAGTATTTT; CDR3aa: CASRGGRRTDTQYF
v_gene: TRBV6-6; j_gene: TRBJ2-2; d_gene: -; abundance: -; len: 14; CDR3nt: TGTGCCAGCAGTTATCTGGCGAACACCGGGGAGCTGTTTTTT; CDR3aa: CASSYLANTGELFF
v_gene: TRBV20-1; j_gene: TRBJ1-2; d_gene: -; abundance: -; len: 11; CDR3nt: TGCAGTGCTCCACTTAACTATGGCTACACCTTC; CDR3aa: CSAPLNYGYTF
v_gene: TRBV6-6; j_gene: TRBJ1-2; d_gene: TRBD1; abundance: -; len: 14; CDR3nt: TGTGCCAGCACTTCGGGACAGGGGCTCTGGGGCTACACCTTC; CDR3aa: CASTSGQGLWGYTF
v_gene: TRBV30; j_gene: TRBJ1-1; d_gene: -; abundance: once; len: 13; CDR3nt: TGTGCCTGGAGCGTTTACTGGGGCACTGAAGCTTTCTTT; CDR3aa: CAWSVYWGTEAFF
v_gene: TRBV5-1; j_gene: TRBJ2-7; d_gene: -; abundance: -; len: 12; CDR3nt: TGCGCCAGCGGACCATCGCTTTACGAGCAGTACTTC; CDR3aa: CASGPSLYEQYF
v_gene: TRBV19; j_gene: TRBJ1-1; d_gene: TRBD1; abundance: -; len: 17; CDR3nt: TGTGCCAGTATTGTCGGCCCCCCCGGACAGGGGGCAACTGAAGCTTTCTTT; CDR3aa: CASIVGPPGQGATEAFF
v_gene: TRBV25-1; j_gene: TRBJ2-2; d_gene: TRBD1; abundance: -; len: 16; CDR3nt: TGTGCCAGCAGTCTACTTAGGACAGGGGACACCGGGGAGCTGTTTTTT; CDR3aa: CASSLLRTGDTGELFF
v_gene: TRBV5-1; j_gene: TRBJ2-7; d_gene: TRBD2; abundance: -; len: 17; CDR3nt: TGCGCCAGCAGCTTGGTGGGCCCCGGGACTAGCGGCTACGAGCAGTACTTC; CDR3aa: CASSLVGPGTSGYEQYF
v_gene: TRBV24-1; j_gene: TRBJ2-7; d_gene: -; abundance: -; len: 11; CDR3nt: TGTGCCACCAGTGACCGCAATGAGCAGTACTTC; CDR3aa: CATSDRNEQYF
v_gene: TRBV5-1; j_gene: TRBJ2-5; d_gene: -; abundance: few; len: 13; CDR3nt: TGCGCCAGCAGTCGGTGGGCGCAAGAGACCCAGTACTTC; CDR3aa: CASSRWAQETQYF
v_gene: TRBV7-2; j_gene: TRBJ1-6; d_gene: TRBD1; abundance: -; len: 15; CDR3nt: TGTGCCCGCAGCTTATACAGGGGTTTCAATTCACCCCTCCACTTT; CDR3aa: CARSLYRGFNSPLHF
v_gene: TRBV7-9; j_gene: TRBJ2-7; d_gene: TRBD1; abundance: few; len: 14; CDR3nt: TGTGCCAGCAGCCCGGGACAGCGGTACTACGAGCAGTACTTC; CDR3aa: CASSPGQRYYEQYF
v_gene: TRBV21-1; j_gene: TRBJ2-7; d_gene: -; abundance: -; len: 13; CDR3nt: TGTGCCAGCAGCAAGAAGGACACCTACGAGCAGTACTTC; CDR3aa: CASSKKDTYEQYF
v_gene: TRBV6-5; j_gene: TRBJ2-7; d_gene: -; abundance: -; len: 14; CDR3nt: TGTGCCAGCAGTAAGGACAGCCCTCTCTACGAGCAGTACTTC; CDR3aa: CASSKDSPLYEQYF
v_gene: TRBV20-1; j_gene: TRBJ1-6; d_gene: TRBD1; abundance: -; len: 15; CDR3nt: TGCAGTGCTAGGATAACACAGGGGGGAGGGTCACCCCTCCACTTT; CDR3aa: CSARITQGGGSPLHF
v_gene: TRBV6-1; j_gene: TRBJ1-5; d_gene: -; abundance: -; len: 15; CDR3nt: TGTGCCAGCAGCGCACCTCTTAGGGGCAAACAGCCCCAGCATTTT; CDR3aa: CASSAPLRGKQPQHF
v_gene: TRBV30; j_gene: TRBJ2-3; d_gene: TRBD2; abundance: -; len: 15; CDR3nt: TGTGCCTGGAGCCCCCGGACTAGCTCCACAGATACGCAGTATTTT; CDR3aa: CAWSPRTSSTDTQYF
v_gene: TRBV20-1; j_gene: TRBJ2-3; d_gene: -; abundance: -; len: 14; CDR3nt: TGCAGTCCCTCGCCCACGATCGCCACAGATACGCAGTATTTT; CDR3aa: CSPSPTIATDTQYF
v_gene: TRBV21-1; j_gene: TRBJ2-7; d_gene: -; abundance: few; len: 17; CDR3nt: TGTGCCAGCAGCAAAGCACACCCTAGCGGGGGATCCTACGAGCAGTACTTC; CDR3aa: CASSKAHPSGGSYEQYF
v_gene: TRBV7-9; j_gene: TRBJ2-7; d_gene: -; abundance: -; len: 14; CDR3nt: TGTGCCAGCAGCCCGTGGGGGCTGAGCTACGAGCAGTACTTC; CDR3aa: CASSPWGLSYEQYF
v_gene: TRBV20-1; j_gene: TRBJ2-7; d_gene: TRBD1; abundance: -; len: 14; CDR3nt: TGCAGTGCTGTCCGGGACAGGCTCTCCTACGAGCAGTACTTC; CDR3aa: CSAVRDRLSYEQYF
v_gene: TRBV12-3/TRBV12-4; j_gene: TRBJ2-1; d_gene: -; abundance: -; len: 12; CDR3nt: TGTGCCAGCAGCCTTTGGACCTATGAGCAGTTCTTC; CDR3aa: CASSLWTYEQFF
v_gene: TRBV24-1; j_gene: TRBJ2-6; d_gene: -; abundance: -; len: 16; CDR3nt: TGTGCCACCAGTGATGCCAGGGACTCTGGGGCCAACGTCCTGACTTTC; CDR3aa: CATSDARDSGANVLTF
v_gene: TRBV11-2; j_gene: TRBJ2-3; d_gene: -; abundance: -; len: 13; CDR3nt: TGTGCCAGCAGCAACGCCCCAGGGAATACGCAGTATTTT; CDR3aa: CASSNAPGNTQYF
v_gene: TRBV20-1; j_gene: TRBJ1-2; d_gene: -; abundance: -; len: 11; CDR3nt: TGCAGTGCTAGAGACCACTATGACTACACCTTC; CDR3aa: CSARDHYDYTF
v_gene: TRBV20-1; j_gene: TRBJ2-7; d_gene: TRBD1; abundance: -; len: 16; CDR3nt: TGCAGTGCTAGAGACTATCGACAGGGCATCTCCTACGAGCAGTACTTC; CDR3aa: CSARDYRQGISYEQYF
v_gene: TRBV27; j_gene: TRBJ1-2; d_gene: -; abundance: few; len: 15; CDR3nt: TGTGCCAGCAGTTTAACCGGGGTGGGTAACTATGGCTACACCTTC; CDR3aa: CASSLTGVGNYGYTF
v_gene: TRBV27; j_gene: TRBJ1-6; d_gene: -; abundance: -; len: 16; CDR3nt: TGTGCCAGCACTCTAACGGGGGGCTCCTATAATTCACCCCTCCACTTT; CDR3aa: CASTLTGGSYNSPLHF
v_gene: TRBV3-1; j_gene: TRBJ1-2; d_gene: -; abundance: -; len: 15; CDR3nt: TGTGCCAGCAGCCAAGAAAGCCGAGCCTACTATGGCTACACCTTC; CDR3aa: CASSQESRAYYGYTF
v_gene: TRBV18; j_gene: TRBJ2-1; d_gene: -; abundance: -; len: 13; CDR3nt: TGTGCCAGCTCACCGGACTGGTACAATGGGCAGTTCTTC; CDR3aa: CASSPDWYNGQFF
v_gene: TRBV9; j_gene: TRBJ2-1; d_gene: TRBD2; abundance: -; len: 19; CDR3nt: TGTGCCAGCAGCGTTGCAACTAGCGGGAGTACCCGGAACTACAATGAGCAGTTCTTC; CDR3aa: CASSVATSGSTRNYNEQFF
v_gene: TRBV4-1; j_gene: TRBJ2-3; d_gene: -; abundance: few; len: 15; CDR3nt: TGCGCCAGCAGCCAAGTGGCCCTAGCGACAGATACGCGGTATTTT; CDR3aa: CASSQVALATDTRYF
v_gene: TRBV11-2; j_gene: TRBJ2-7; d_gene: -; abundance: -; len: 13; CDR3nt: TGTGCCAGCAGCTTAGAATCGGGGGCTGAGCAGTACTTC; CDR3aa: CASSLESGAEQYF
v_gene: TRBV5-1; j_gene: TRBJ2-4; d_gene: TRBD2; abundance: -; len: 16; CDR3nt: TGCGCCAGCAGCTTTCTAGCGGGGGGGCCCAAAAACATTCAGTACTTC; CDR3aa: CASSFLAGGPKNIQYF
v_gene: TRBV6-5; j_gene: TRBJ1-3; d_gene: -; abundance: few; len: 17; CDR3nt: TGTGCCAGCAGTTACTCAATGACCCGACAAGTGGGAAACACCATATATTTT; CDR3aa: CASSYSMTRQVGNTIYF
v_gene: TRBV24-1; j_gene: TRBJ2-1; d_gene: TRBD2; abundance: once; len: 14; CDR3nt: TGTGCCACCAGTGGTCCGAATAGCGGGAATGAGCAGTTCTTC; CDR3aa: CATSGPNSGNEQFF